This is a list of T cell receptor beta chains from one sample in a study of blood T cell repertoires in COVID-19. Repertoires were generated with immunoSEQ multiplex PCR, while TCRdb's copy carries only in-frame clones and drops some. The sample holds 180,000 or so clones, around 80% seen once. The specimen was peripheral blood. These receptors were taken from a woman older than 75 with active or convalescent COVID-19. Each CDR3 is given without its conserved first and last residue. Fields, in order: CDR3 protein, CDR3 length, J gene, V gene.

CDR3 protein: ASSLRTSGFSSTDTQY
CDR3 length: 16
J gene: TRBJ2-3
V gene: TRBV13

CDR3 protein: ASSQDPSNQPQH
CDR3 length: 12
J gene: TRBJ1-5
V gene: TRBV3-1/TRBV3-2

CDR3 protein: ASSQDLGVGYT
CDR3 length: 11
J gene: TRBJ1-2
V gene: TRBV4-3

CDR3 protein: ASSREGGQHNSPLH
CDR3 length: 14
J gene: TRBJ1-6
V gene: TRBV5-1

CDR3 protein: ASSALRGGRNTEAF
CDR3 length: 14
J gene: TRBJ1-1
V gene: TRBV5-8

CDR3 protein: ASSLRRATEAF
CDR3 length: 11
J gene: TRBJ1-1
V gene: TRBV11-2

CDR3 protein: ASSQDRASDYNEQF
CDR3 length: 14
J gene: TRBJ2-1
V gene: TRBV4-3

CDR3 protein: ASSLSPSGGRTDTQY
CDR3 length: 15
J gene: TRBJ2-3
V gene: TRBV9

CDR3 protein: AISEHEQY
CDR3 length: 8
J gene: TRBJ2-7
V gene: TRBV10-3

CDR3 protein: ASSSMGGANYGYT
CDR3 length: 13
J gene: TRBJ1-2
V gene: TRBV5-6

CDR3 protein: ASSFQRGGRTYNEQF
CDR3 length: 15
J gene: TRBJ2-1
V gene: TRBV5-1

CDR3 protein: ASSQGRGLGTDTQY
CDR3 length: 14
J gene: TRBJ2-3
V gene: TRBV4-3

CDR3 protein: ASRFREGGEAF
CDR3 length: 11
J gene: TRBJ1-1
V gene: TRBV2

CDR3 protein: ASSSRGRGGNIQY
CDR3 length: 13
J gene: TRBJ2-4
V gene: TRBV7-2